The source of this T cell receptor (beta chain) is a study of blood T cells in healthy people across ages. CDR1 is SQVTM and CDR2 is ANQGSEA in the germline V gene. Between the trimmed V and J ends, which lost 6 bases and 0 bases, there was a span of 9 bases. CDR3 length equals 12 residues. Together with a sample-barcoded 5' primer, a J-beta primer mix was included in a second PCR lasting roughly 6 to 12 cycles. TCRdb re-called the 5' RACE reads with MiXCR, one entry per CDR3 protein. The sample yields fewer than 2,000,000 distinct CDR3 sequences, around 36% seen once. This clonotype was seen repeatedly, ten times or more.

The sequenced material came from blood. This TCR came from a woman in her twenties or thirties in good health. The chain combines TRBV29-1 with TRBJ2-7; the D gene could be TRBD1 or TRBD2 (6 bases each). CDR3: CSVRGVSYEQYF. Written as DNA, the CDR3 is TGCAGCGTGAGGGGGGTCTCCTACGAGCAGTACTTC.